The 8 T cell receptor beta chains given below trace back to one sample, sequenced in a study of CD8 T cells in ankylosing spondylitis. Each CDR3 protein is one row after TCRdb ran MiXCR on the 5' RACE reads. The data contain about 540,000 distinct CDR3 sequences, roughly an eighth of them singletons. Study results and caveats: Fewer than ten highly homologous variants made up a TCR beta motif that seemed to typify ankylosing spondylitis blood.

No antigen is known for these receptors. The sample comprised blood, either unsorted or a sorted T cell fraction (not recorded which). Source of these receptors: a male donor with ankylosing spondylitis.

This chain uses TRBV19 with TRBJ2-5; D is unresolved. Germline CDR1 is LNHDA and CDR2 is SQIVND (reference sequence). V lost 3 bases and J 0 bases, leaving 8 bases between the germline ends. The length of the CDR3 is 14 residues. CDR3: CASSMMAYQETQYF. Written as DNA, the CDR3 is TGTGCCAGTAGTATGATGGCGTACCAAGAGACCCAGTACTTC.

V usage is TRBV18 and J usage is TRBJ2-7; 10 nucleotides align to TRBD1. The CDR3 extends over 14 amino acids. V dropped 2 bases and J dropped 6; count of bases not matched to a gene: 4. Per the germline V gene, CDR1 is KGHSH and CDR2 is LQKENI. DNA for the CDR3: TGTGCCAGCTCACCAGGACAGGGGGTCGGCGAGCAGTACGTC. Translated: CASSPGQGVGEQYV.

This clonotype was counted ten times or more. The chain recombines TRBV2 with TRBJ1-1; no clear D gene. The germline CDR1 and CDR2 sequences are SNHLY and FYNNEI. Between the trimmed V and J ends, which lost 3 bases and 5 bases, there was a span of 10 bases. The CDR3 runs 13 residues. CDR3 sequence reads: CASSEEGWTEAFF. For the CDR3, the DNA is TGTGCCAGCAGTGAGGAGGGTTGGACTGAAGCTTTCTTT.

As for this clonotype: A junction end diverges from the germline sequence, so it may reflect a read error. The genes are TRBV4-1 and TRBJ2-2; perhaps TRBD2 as D (6 bases). This CDR3 is 16 amino acids long. Per germline, CDR1 MGHRA and CDR2 YSYEKL. Here the CDR3 reads CASSPRGEVNTGELCF. CDR3 nucleotides: TGCGCCAGCAGCCCGCGCGGGGAAGTTAACACCGGGGAGCTGTGTTTT.

The chain is built from TRBV11-2 and TRBJ2-7; tentative D call: TRBD1 (6 bases). The V gene's germline CDR1 is SGHAT and CDR2 FQNNGV. The V end was cut by 5 bases, the J end by 0 bases, with 20 bases between. The CDR3 extends over 17 amino acids. Here the CDR3 reads CASSLPRWTESSYEQYF. CDR3 DNA sequence: TGTGCCAGCAGCCTCCCCCGTTGGACAGAGAGCTCCTACGAGCAGTACTTC.

V usage is TRBV29-1 and J usage is TRBJ2-1, with D perhaps TRBD1 (6 bases). Trimming left V 7 bases short and J 5 bases short, with 18 bases between. Looked up from germline, CDR1 is SQVTM and CDR2 is ANQGSEA. The length of the CDR3 is 14 residues. Written as DNA, the CDR3 is TGCAGCGCCTCACGGGACAACCGAGACAATGAGCAGTTCTTC. It specifies CSASRDNRDNEQFF.

This clonotype was counted many times. The chain has TRBV15 and TRBJ2-1; 10 nucleotides agree with TRBD2. Germline V gene sequence: CDR1 LNHNV, CDR2 YYDKDF (reference sequence). The CDR3 has 15 amino acids. V shed 0 bases and J 6 bases; nucleotides not matched to a gene: 2. Here the CDR3 reads CATSRELAGTNEQFF. DNA for the CDR3: TGTGCCACCAGCAGAGAACTAGCGGGGACCAATGAGCAGTTCTTC.

In its sample, this clonotype was seen many times. V and J are TRBV6-2 or TRBV6-3 and TRBJ2-1; TRBD2 matches 10 bases. V dropped 5 bases and J dropped 7; count of bases not matched to a gene: 20. The CDR3 totals 19 residues. Germline values: CDR1 MNHEY, CDR2 SVGEGT. The CDR3 nucleotides read TGTGCCAGCAGTAGATCAGGGGGAAGGACTAGCGGTTTGGGTAATGAGCAGTTCTTC. It codes for CASSRSGGRTSGLGNEQFF.